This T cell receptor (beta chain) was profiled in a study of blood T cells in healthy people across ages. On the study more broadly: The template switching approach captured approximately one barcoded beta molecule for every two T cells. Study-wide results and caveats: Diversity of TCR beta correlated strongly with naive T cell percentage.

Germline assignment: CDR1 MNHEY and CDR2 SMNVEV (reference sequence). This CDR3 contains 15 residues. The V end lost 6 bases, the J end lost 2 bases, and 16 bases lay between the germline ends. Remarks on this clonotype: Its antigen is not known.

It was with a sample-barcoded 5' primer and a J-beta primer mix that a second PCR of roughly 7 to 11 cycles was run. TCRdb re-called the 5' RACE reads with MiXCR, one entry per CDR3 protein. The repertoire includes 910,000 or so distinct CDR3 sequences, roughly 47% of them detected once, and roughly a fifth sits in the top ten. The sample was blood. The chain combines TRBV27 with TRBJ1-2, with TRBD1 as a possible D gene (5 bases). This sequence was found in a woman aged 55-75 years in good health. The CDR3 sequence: CASSPRGATNYGYTF. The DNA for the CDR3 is TGTGCCAGCAGCCCTCGAGGGGCAACAAACTATGGCTACACCTTC.